Below, 9 T cell receptor beta chains from the same sample are listed, as sequenced in a study of cytomegalovirus exposure and HLA in healthy donors. The PCR was carried out with 60 Vbeta primers and 13 Jbeta primers. TCRdb's table, derived via immunoSEQ multiplex PCR, lists solely in-frame clones and lacks some. Here the sample spans 200,000 to 250,000 clones, roughly 84% being singletons. The sequenced sample consisted of PBMCs. These receptors were collected from a girl aged 10-17 years in good health and CMV-seronegative.

This clone was detected once. The chain carries TRBV4-1 and TRBJ2-2, with 8 bases lining up with TRBD2. V gave up 3 bases and J gave up 7 bases; unmatched junction bases: 10. In germline, CDR1 is MGHRA, CDR2 YSYEKL. The CDR3 totals 16 residues. The CDR3 DNA reads as TGCGCCAGCAGCCACGGTGTAGCGGGAATGGGCGGGGAGCTGTTTTTT. Translating gives CASSHGVAGMGGELFF.

The gene calls are TRBV7-3 and TRBJ1-1; 10 positions match TRBD1. Germline V gives CDR1 SGHTA, CDR2 FQGTGA. V lost 5 bases to trimming and J lost 4 bases; unmatched junction nucleotides: 7. This CDR3 is 15 amino acids long. The CDR3 nucleotides are TGTGCCAGCAGCGCGACAGGGGGCGCTGGCACTGAAGCTTTCTTT. This gives the protein CASSATGGAGTEAFF.

This chain uses TRBV28 with TRBJ2-7, with 8 bases matching TRBD2. Germline V lookup: CDR1 MDHEN, CDR2 SYDVKM. The J segment lost 0 bases and the V segment lost 4 bases, leaving 11 bases of the junction unmatched. CDR3 size: 17 residues. The CDR3 nucleotides read TGTGCCAGCAGTTCCATAGGGACTAGTGATAGCTCCTACGAGCAGTACTTC. The encoded protein is CASSSIGTSDSSYEQYF.

The chain carries TRBV9 and TRBJ2-5; 8 bases map to TRBD1. This CDR3 spans 15 amino acids. Germline values: CDR1 SGDLS, CDR2 YYNGEE. With 3 bases clipped from V and 4 bases from J, the junction kept 8 bases outside the gene matches. Here the CDR3 reads CASSARGQGGETQYF. For the CDR3, the DNA is TGTGCCAGCAGCGCCAGGGGGCAGGGTGGAGAGACCCAGTACTTC.

The CDR3 sequence: CSGGSYEQFF. In nucleotides, the CDR3 is TGCAGCGGAGGGTCGTATGAGCAGTTCTTC. The V and J genes are TRBV29-1 and TRBJ2-1; tentatively, D is TRBD2 (5 bases). The length of the CDR3 is 10 residues. The V and J ends lost 7 bases and 8 bases respectively, with 9 bases between them. Germline V lookup: CDR1 SQVTM, CDR2 ANQGSEA.

The chain links TRBV6-6 to TRBJ2-7, with 7 positions matching TRBD1. Germline CDR1 is MNHNY and CDR2 is SVGAGI (reference sequence). This CDR3 is built from 14 residues. The J segment lost 3 bases and the V segment lost 4 bases, leaving 6 bases of the junction unmatched. CDR3 bases: TGTGCCAGCAGTTCAGCGACAGGGCACTACGAGCAGTACTTC. This codes for CASSSATGHYEQYF.

The chain carries TRBV9 and TRBJ2-5; D perhaps matches TRBD2 (5 bases). Germline lookup yields CDR1 SGDLS and CDR2 YYNGEE. Trimming left V 3 bases short and J 2 bases short, with 11 bases between. The CDR3 contains 14 residues. CDR3 region: CASSEAAIQETQYF. Here the CDR3 DNA reads TGTGCCAGCAGCGAAGCGGCGATACAAGAGACCCAGTACTTC.

This rearrangement joins TRBV28 to TRBJ1-3; 7 positions agree with TRBD1. This CDR3 region has 12 residues. Germline V gene sequence: CDR1 MDHEN, CDR2 SYDVKM. Trimming cost V 3 bases and J 7 bases; bases outside gene matches: 0. The CDR3 sequence is CASSFRGNTIYF. CDR3 nucleotide sequence: TGTGCCAGCAGTTTCAGGGGGAACACCATATATTTT.

The CDR3 loop reads CAISESRGLDQPQHF. The CDR3, as DNA: TGTGCCATCAGTGAGTCGAGAGGGTTAGATCAGCCCCAGCATTTT. The chain links TRBV10-3 to TRBJ1-5; no definite D call. The CDR3 is made up of 15 amino acids. Per the germline V gene, CDR1 is ENHRY and CDR2 is SYGVKD. V shed 0 bases and J shed 5 bases, with 11 bases lying between them.